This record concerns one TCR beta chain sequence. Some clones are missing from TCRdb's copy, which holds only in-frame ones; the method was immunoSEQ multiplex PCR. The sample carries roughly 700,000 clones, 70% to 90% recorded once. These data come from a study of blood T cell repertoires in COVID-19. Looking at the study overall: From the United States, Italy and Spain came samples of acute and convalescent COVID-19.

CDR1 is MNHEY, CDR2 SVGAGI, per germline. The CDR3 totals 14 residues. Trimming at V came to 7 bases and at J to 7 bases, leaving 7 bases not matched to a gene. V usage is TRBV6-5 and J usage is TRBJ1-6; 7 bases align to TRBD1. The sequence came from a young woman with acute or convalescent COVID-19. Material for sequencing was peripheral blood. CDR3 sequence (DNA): TGTGCCAGCACTGCGGGACAGCCGAATTCACCCCTCCACTTT. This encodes CASTAGQPNSPLHF.